Below are 25 T cell receptor beta chains sequenced from a single sample in a study of T-cell memory formation after mild COVID-19. TCRdb independently ran MiXCR on the 5' RACE reads; one entry per CDR3 protein. The sample shows approximately 300,000 distinct CDR3 sequences, about 15% of them seen only once. The sequenced material came from PBMCs or a T cell subset sorted from them (not recorded which). These receptors all come from a man between 18 and 35 years old who had mild COVID-19 (a few samples of this study predate the infection). Cell type and time point are not known.

The table lists this clonotype with a few counts. The V call is TRBV30, the J call TRBJ1-1; D gene uncertain. The CDR3 length is 14 residues. Per the germline V gene, CDR1 is GTSNPN and CDR2 is SVGIG (reference sequence). V shed 8 bases and J shed 1 base, with 17 bases lying between them. The CDR3 loop reads CAGLKRYSNTEAFF. The CDR3 DNA reads as TGTGCCGGACTAAAACGATATTCGAACACTGAAGCTTTCTTT.

At least ten counts were recorded for this clonotype. The chain employs TRBV7-9 and TRBJ1-5; D is uncertain. V lost 1 base and J lost 5, with 3 bases in between. Germline CDR1 SEHNR, CDR2 FQNEAQ (reference sequence). CDR3 length equals 12 residues. The CDR3 spells CASSLVDQPQHF. The CDR3 nucleotides read TGTGCCAGCAGCTTAGTGGATCAGCCCCAGCATTTT. Full variable domain (remainder filled in from reference TRBV7-9 and TRBJ1-5): DTGVSQNPRHKITKRGQNVTFRCDPISEHNRLYWYRQTLGQGPEFLTYFQNEAQLEKSRLLSDRFSAERPKGSFSTLEIQRTEQGDSAMYLCASSLVDQPQHFGDGTRLSIL.

CDR3 region: CASSYGLAGRETQYF. The CDR3, as DNA: TGTGCCAGCAGCTACGGACTAGCGGGGAGGGAGACCCAGTACTTC. The chain joins TRBV12-3 or TRBV12-4 to TRBJ2-5, with TRBD2 matching over 12 bases. V was pared by 6 bases and J by 5 bases, with 7 bases of the junction left unmatched. This CDR3 is built from 15 residues.

The rearrangement links TRBV12-3 or TRBV12-4 to TRBJ2-7; no definite D call. The V and J ends lost 5 bases and 4 bases respectively, with 12 bases between them. The CDR3 is made up of 13 amino acids. The CDR3 region is CASSPRLGYEQYF. CDR3 DNA sequence: TGTGCCAGCAGTCCACGATTGGGTTACGAGCAGTACTTC.

This chain connects TRBV6-6 to TRBJ2-7, with no clear D. Trimming stripped 8 bases from V and 0 bases from J, with 11 bases between. The CDR3 sequence is 13 residues long. Per germline, CDR1 MNHNY and CDR2 SVGAGI (reference sequence). DNA for the CDR3: TGTGCCAGCTCCCCGGACCGCTCCTACGAGCAGTACTTC. Its translation is CASSPDRSYEQYF.

This clonotype was seen a handful of times. The chain links TRBV6-5 to TRBJ1-5, with a possible D match to TRBD1 (6 bases). CDR1 and CDR2 (germline): MNHEY, SVGAGI. The CDR3 has 14 residues. The V gene lost 8 bases and the J gene lost 6 bases, with 17 bases spanning the gap. The CDR3 reads CASGDGQRVQPQHF. CDR3 DNA: TGTGCCAGCGGGGACGGACAGAGGGTTCAGCCCCAGCATTTT.

A few counts support this clonotype. The J gene is TRBJ1-2, the V gene TRBV7-2; D is unresolved. The V end lost 5 bases, the J end lost 3 bases, and 13 bases lay between the germline ends. The CDR3 runs 14 residues. Germline CDR1 SGHTA, CDR2 FQGNSA. In DNA, the CDR3 is TGTGCCAGCAGCCCCGGACCATGGGACTATGGCTACACCTTC. Protein: CASSPGPWDYGYTF.

This clonotype was picked up a small number of times. The chain has TRBV11-2 and TRBJ1-3; TRBD1 agrees at 9 bases. V gave up 3 bases and J gave up 8 bases; unmatched junction bases: 2. The CDR3 length is 13 residues. Germline V gives CDR1 SGHAT, CDR2 FQNNGV. The CDR3 DNA is TGTGCCAGCAGCTTGACAGGGGGTTACACCATATATTTT. Its translation: CASSLTGGYTIYF.

This clonotype has at least ten counts. The chain has TRBV3-1 and TRBJ1-6; D is ambiguous. This CDR3 is 13 amino acids long. Trimming took 4 bases from V and 10 from J, leaving 11 bases between them. The V gene's germline CDR1 is LGHDT and CDR2 YNNKEL (reference sequence). CDR3 residues: CASSPTNQSPLHF. The CDR3 bases are TGTGCCAGCAGCCCAACCAATCAGTCACCCCTCCACTTT.

This chain connects TRBV2 to TRBJ1-4; no clear D. Germline V gene lookup returns CDR1 SNHLY and CDR2 FYNNEI. This CDR3 is built from 12 residues. V gave up 7 bases and J gave up 5 bases, with 8 bases separating them. CDR3 residues: CASKAGNEKLFF. The CDR3 DNA reads as TGTGCCAGCAAGGCGGGCAATGAAAAACTGTTTTTT.

The chain carries TRBV2 and TRBJ1-5; D is unresolved. The CDR3 is 14 amino acids. Trimming removed 3 bases from V and 4 bases from J, with 10 bases in between. Germline CDR1 reads SNHLY; CDR2 reads FYNNEI. The CDR3 DNA follows: TGTGCCAGCAGTGAGCTAAACGGGAATCAGCCCCAGCATTTT. Translating gives CASSELNGNQPQHF.

This clonotype was observed a few times. This chain uses TRBV5-5 with TRBJ1-5; D is unresolved. The CDR3 spans 14 residues. Trimming removed 2 bases from V and 3 bases from J, with 9 bases in between. CDR1 and CDR2 (germline): SGHKS, YYEKEE (reference sequence). The CDR3 loop reads CASSFRALNQPQHF. CDR3 DNA: TGTGCCAGCAGCTTTCGGGCCCTCAATCAGCCCCAGCATTTT.

This clonotype was counted between two and nine times. CDR3 sequence reads: CASSATLTENTEAFF. CDR3 bases: TGTGCCAGCAGCGCAACTCTGACGGAGAACACTGAAGCTTTCTTT. This chain connects TRBV9 to TRBJ1-1; D uncertain. Germline values: CDR1 SGDLS, CDR2 YYNGEE. Trimming removed 3 bases at V and 1 base at J, with 13 bases between. The CDR3 has 15 amino acids.

This chain connects TRBV6-6 to TRBJ1-6; 9 bases fit TRBD1. In germline, CDR1 is MNHNY, CDR2 SVGAGI (reference sequence). J lost 9 bases, V lost 2 bases, and 8 bases had no gene match. The CDR3 consists of 16 residues. In DNA form, the CDR3 reads TGTGCCAGCAGTTACGCCGGGGACAGGGTTAGTTCACCCCTCCACTTT. Protein product: CASSYAGDRVSSPLHF.

This clonotype was seen only a few times. The chain links TRBV18 to TRBJ2-1, with D possibly TRBD1 on 6 matching bases. V gave up 5 bases and J gave up 7 bases, with 21 bases separating them. Germline assignment: CDR1 KGHSH and CDR2 LQKENI. This CDR3 has 16 amino acids. The CDR3 sequence: CASSSQGRLTRNEQFF. The CDR3 nucleotides are TGTGCCAGCTCATCACAGGGTCGCCTAACGCGGAATGAGCAGTTCTTC.

The CDR3 sequence is CASRMDRGTQYF. The CDR3 nucleotides read TGTGCCAGCAGAATGGACAGGGGTACGCAGTATTTT. The chain uses TRBV6-5 and TRBJ2-3; 9 bases fit TRBD1. The CDR3 totals 12 residues. V lost 6 bases to trimming and J lost 8 bases; unmatched junction nucleotides: 3. Germline loops: CDR1 MNHEY, CDR2 SVGAGI.

J is TRBJ2-5 and V is TRBV7-9, with D perhaps given as TRBD1 or TRBD2 (5 bases each). CDR3 length equals 14 residues. From germline, CDR1 is SEHNR and CDR2 FQNEAQ (reference sequence). V was pared by 5 bases and J by 0 bases, with 10 bases between. The CDR3 spells CASSPGRDQETQYF. CDR3 nucleotide sequence: TGTGCCAGCAGCCCGGGACGGGACCAAGAGACCCAGTACTTC.

DNA of the CDR3: TGTGCCACCAGCAGAGATGGAGGGTCGGGGACTGAAGCTTTCTTT. Translated: CATSRDGGSGTEAFF. V is TRBV15 and J is TRBJ1-1, with D unclear. This CDR3 has 15 residues. Deletions cut 0 bases from V and 5 bases from J, with 13 bases between. The germline CDR1 and CDR2 sequences are LNHNV and YYDKDF (reference sequence).

The rearrangement uses TRBV4-1 and TRBJ1-3; D not resolved. From germline, CDR1 is MGHRA and CDR2 YSYEKL. Trimming took 0 bases from V and 2 from J, leaving 14 bases between them. The CDR3 runs to 17 residues. The CDR3 loop reads CASSQERVWSAGNTIYF. CDR3 sequence (DNA): TGCGCCAGCAGCCAAGAGAGGGTTTGGTCGGCTGGAAACACCATATATTTT.

This clonotype was seen a few times. At one end, the junction sequence differs from germline, possibly due to a read error. This chain links TRBV2 with TRBJ1-5; no definite D call. CDR3 length: 15 residues. From germline, CDR1 is SNHLY and CDR2 FYNNEI. As DNA, the CDR3 is TGTGCCAGCGGTGACGGGGTTGAAGGCAATCAGCCCCAGCATTTT. Encoded protein: CASGDGVEGNQPQHF.

Ten or more counts support this clonotype. V and J are TRBV4-2 and TRBJ1-1, with D unresolved. V was pared by 1 base and J by 13 bases, with 25 bases between. The CDR3 has 16 amino acids. Germline-derived CDR1 and CDR2 are LGHNA and YNFKEQ. CDR3 DNA: TGTGCCAGCAGCCAAGCAAGGTTCGAGGTTGGGAAAAGGGATTTCTTT. Its translation: CASSQARFEVGKRDFF.

This chain links TRBV18 with TRBJ1-2; D remains ambiguous. Per germline, CDR1 KGHSH and CDR2 LQKENI. This CDR3 is 17 amino acids long. The V gene lost 6 bases and the J gene lost 4 bases, with 24 bases spanning the gap. The CDR3 DNA is TGTGCCAGCTCCACATTATCCGGGCTTGTGGACTTCTATGGCTACACCTTC. It is translated as CASSTLSGLVDFYGYTF. The full variable domain, with the rest looked up from reference TRBV18 and TRBJ1-2, is NAGVMQNPRHLVRRRGQEARLRCSPMKGHSHVYWYRQLPEEGLKFMVYLQKENIIDESGMPKERFSAEFPKEGPSILRIQQVVRGDSAAYFCASSTLSGLVDFYGYTFGSGTRLTVV.

V usage is TRBV5-1 and J usage is TRBJ2-3; the match to TRBD2 covers 8 bases. Per the germline V gene, CDR1 is SGHRS and CDR2 is YFSETQ. The V gene end was trimmed by 0 bases and the J gene end by 4 bases; junction bases not matched to a gene: 4. CDR3 length: 15 residues. The CDR3 spells CASSLAGGAADTQYF. The DNA of the CDR3 is TGCGCCAGCAGCTTGGCCGGGGGGGCTGCAGATACGCAGTATTTT.

This clonotype was seen more than once but under ten times. CDR3 DNA: TGTGCTAGTGGTCCCCAGACTGAAGCTTTCTTT. Amino acid sequence: CASGPQTEAFF. The chain uses TRBV12-5 and TRBJ1-1; D is undetermined. The CDR3 has 11 amino acids. Germline V gene lookup returns CDR1 LGHNT and CDR2 FRNRAP. With 5 bases removed from V and 5 bases from J, the gap between germline ends came to 6 bases.

CDR3 loop: CASSFTWGSYEQYF. CDR3 nucleotide sequence: TGTGCCAGCAGCTTCACTTGGGGGTCCTACGAGCAGTACTTC. V is TRBV7-2 and J is TRBJ2-7; the D call may be TRBD1 or TRBD2 (5 bases each). The V gene lost 3 bases and the J gene lost 1 base, with 10 bases spanning the gap. Germline-derived CDR1 and CDR2 are SGHTA and FQGNSA. The CDR3 has 14 residues. The full variable domain, with the rest looked up from reference TRBV7-2 and TRBJ2-7, is GAGVSQSPSNKVTEKGKDVELRCDPISGHTALYWYRQSLGQGLEFLIYFQGNSAPDKSGLPSDRFSAERTGGSVSTLTIQRTQQEDSAVYLCASSFTWGSYEQYFGPGTRLTVT.